A selection of T cell receptor beta chains follows, all from one sample in a study of vaccination effects on CD4 cells after COVID-19. Their antigens are not known. Sequencing was performed with immunoSEQ multiplex PCR; in TCRdb, only in-frame clones are kept and a portion is missing. The sample holds 60,000 to 90,000 clones; around 80% are singletons and the top ten take roughly 1.2%. This material consisted of CD4+ T cells from PBMCs cultured with HCoV-229E spike peptides, taken after COVID-19 vaccination. The receptor source for this set is a human donor who received a COVID-19 vaccine. The CDR3 runs from the conserved cysteine through the conserved F or W. D genes are given only for firm matches. The listing skips clone size in some rows; elsewhere it reads once, few, many or a size class.

d_gene	abundance	j_gene	v_gene	CDR3aa	CDR3nt
-	-	TRBJ2-5	TRBV18	CASSPDRQETQYF	TGTGCCAGCTCACCCGACAGACAAGAGACCCAGTACTTC
TRBD1	-	TRBJ2-2	TRBV6-2/TRBV6-3	CASSRFRDRNTGELFF	TGTGCCAGCAGTCGATTCCGGGACAGGAACACCGGGGAGCTGTTTTTT
-	-	TRBJ1-2	TRBV5-4	CASSLENGDYGYTF	TGTGCCAGCAGCTTGGAAAACGGGGACTATGGCTACACCTTC
-	-	TRBJ2-5	TRBV18	CASSPPSPSDETQYF	TGTGCCAGCTCACCACCGTCGCCCAGCGACGAGACCCAGTACTTC
-	-	TRBJ2-2	TRBV5-4	CASSLARGGSVTGELFF	TGTGCCAGCAGCTTGGCCCGAGGAGGGAGTGTCACCGGGGAGCTGTTTTTT
-	-	TRBJ1-6	TRBV18	CASSPPVSNSPLHF	TGTGCCAGCTCACCACCCGTGTCGAATTCACCCCTCCACTTT
TRBD2	few	TRBJ2-1	TRBV4-1	CASSKSGALYNEQFF	TGCGCCAGCAGCAAGAGCGGGGCCTTATACAATGAGCAGTTCTTC
-	-	TRBJ1-5	TRBV19	CASSIQNQPQHF	TGTGCCAGTAGTATTCAGAATCAGCCCCAGCATTTT
-	-	TRBJ1-5	TRBV28	CASSVPGGAHQPQHF	TGTGCCAGCAGCGTCCCCGGGGGGGCCCATCAGCCCCAGCATTTT
-	-	TRBJ1-1	TRBV6-4	CASSDVHGGNTEAFF	TGTGCCAGCAGTGACGTCCACGGCGGGAACACTGAAGCTTTCTTT
-	-	TRBJ1-3	TRBV24-1	CATSESTGSGNTIYF	TGTGCCACCAGTGAAAGCACAGGTTCTGGAAACACCATATATTTT